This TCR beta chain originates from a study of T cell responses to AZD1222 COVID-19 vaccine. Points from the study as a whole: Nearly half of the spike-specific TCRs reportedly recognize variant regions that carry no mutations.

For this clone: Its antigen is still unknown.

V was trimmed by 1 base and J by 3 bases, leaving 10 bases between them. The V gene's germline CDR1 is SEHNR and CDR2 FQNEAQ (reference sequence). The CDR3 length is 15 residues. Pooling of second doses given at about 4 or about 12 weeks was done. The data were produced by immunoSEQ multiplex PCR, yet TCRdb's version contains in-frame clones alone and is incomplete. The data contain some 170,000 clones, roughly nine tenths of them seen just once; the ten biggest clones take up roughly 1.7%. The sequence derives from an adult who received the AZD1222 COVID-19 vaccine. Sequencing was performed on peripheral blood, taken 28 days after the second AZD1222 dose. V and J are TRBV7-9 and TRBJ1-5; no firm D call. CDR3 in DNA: TGTGCCAGCAGCTTAGGGCCGGGGTTCAATCAGCCCCAGCATTTT. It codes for CASSLGPGFNQPQHF.